The rows below give T cell receptor beta chains drawn from one sample of a study of a mutant IDH1 vaccine in newly diagnosed glioma. Using immunoSEQ multiplex PCR, the repertoire was profiled, and TCRdb retains in-frame clones only, with some absent. The data contain around 92,000 clones, about four fifths of them singletons. Material: PBMCs, obtained from a glioma patient treated with radiotherapy, temozolomide or both. The origin of the receptors is a woman aged 45-59 years with glioma. Both conserved end residues are part of each CDR3. D genes are given only for firm matches. Only some rows state a clone size, as once, few, many or a class for expanded clones.

J,D,V,size,CDR3,DNA
TRBJ2-7,-,TRBV18,-,CASSPRVGDEQYF,TGTGCCAGCTCACCACGGGTGGGGGACGAGCAGTACTTC
TRBJ2-3,-,TRBV14,-,CASSQGTRGTQYF,TGTGCCAGCAGCCAGGGGACGCGGGGAACGCAGTATTTT
TRBJ2-6,-,TRBV7-6,-,CASSSRPTFSGANVLTF,TGTGCCAGCAGCTCCCGACCCACTTTCTCTGGGGCCAACGTCCTGACTTTC
TRBJ1-1,-,TRBV7-2,-,CASSLRPGENTEAFF,TGTGCCAGCAGCTTAAGGCCCGGGGAGAACACTGAAGCTTTCTTT
TRBJ2-7,-,TRBV19,-,CASSSIEGGTYEQYF,TGTGCCAGTAGTTCCATTGAGGGGGGGACCTACGAGCAGTACTTC
TRBJ2-1,-,TRBV27,-,CASSLVAYSYNEQFF,TGTGCCAGCAGTTTAGTGGCGTACTCCTACAATGAGCAGTTCTTC
TRBJ1-4,TRBD1,TRBV5-1,-,CASSPTGTGDEKLFF,TGCGCCAGCAGCCCCACCGGGACAGGGGATGAAAAACTGTTTTTT
TRBJ1-1,TRBD1,TRBV6-5,-,CASSRTGGTEAFF,TGTGCCAGCAGCCGGACAGGGGGCACTGAAGCTTTCTTT
TRBJ1-6,-,TRBV6-1,few,CASRDMNSPLHF,TGTGCCAGCAGGGACATGAATTCACCCCTCCACTTT
TRBJ2-1,-,TRBV5-6,-,CASSLAAGAPLYNEQFF,TGTGCCAGCAGCTTGGCGGCAGGGGCCCCCCTATACAATGAGCAGTTCTTC
TRBJ2-7,-,TRBV7-9,-,CASSLALVKGARDEQYF,TGTGCCAGCAGCTTAGCGTTGGTGAAGGGTGCCCGCGACGAGCAGTACTTC
TRBJ2-2,-,TRBV6-5,-,CASSYANTGELFF,TGTGCCAGCAGTTACGCGAACACCGGGGAGCTGTTTTTT
TRBJ1-2,-,TRBV30,once,CAWTAQVLNYGYTF,TGTGCCTGGACCGCACAGGTCCTTAACTATGGCTACACCTTC
TRBJ2-1,-,TRBV4-1,few,CASSRPGRSSYNEQFF,TGCGCCAGCAGCCGTCCGGGACGGAGCTCCTACAATGAGCAGTTCTTC
TRBJ1-3,-,TRBV7-2,-,CASSLVGYSGNTIYF,TGTGCCAGCAGCTTAGTCGGCTACTCTGGAAACACCATATATTTT
TRBJ1-2,-,TRBV5-5,few,CASSPPDAHYGYTF,TGTGCCAGCAGCCCCCCCGACGCGCACTATGGCTACACCTTC
TRBJ1-6,-,TRBV6-6,-,CASSQGNSPLHF,TGTGCCAGCAGCCAGGGTAATTCACCCCTCCACTTT
TRBJ1-5,TRBD1,TRBV19,-,CASVSGTGVNQPQHF,TGTGCCAGTGTATCCGGGACAGGGGTCAATCAGCCCCAGCATTTT
TRBJ1-4,TRBD1,TRBV4-1,once,CASSQALPGTGSATNEKLFF,TGCGCCAGCAGCCAAGCCCTCCCGGGGACAGGGTCCGCAACTAATGAAAAACTGTTTTTT
TRBJ2-3,-,TRBV7-7,-,CASSSTGTPTDTQYF,TGTGCTAGCAGCTCAACAGGGACACCCACAGATACGCAGTATTTT
TRBJ1-4,-,TRBV9,few,CASSPSLGSNEKLFF,TGTGCCAGCAGCCCGAGTCTGGGATCTAATGAAAAACTGTTTTTT
TRBJ1-2,TRBD1,TRBV6-6,-,CASSYRGRGRYGYTF,TGTGCCAGCAGTTACCGCGGTAGGGGGCGTTATGGCTACACCTTC
TRBJ1-2,-,TRBV21-1,once,CASSKGVFGYTF,TGTGCCAGCAGCAAAGGGGTCTTTGGCTACACCTTC
TRBJ1-2,-,TRBV6-1,-,CASSDRQNYGYTF,TGTGCCAGCAGTGACCGACAGAACTATGGCTACACCTTC
TRBJ2-2,TRBD1,TRBV9,-,CASSTTGTGGIGELFF,TGTGCCAGCAGCACGACCGGGACAGGGGGCATAGGGGAGCTGTTTTTT
TRBJ1-1,TRBD1,TRBV7-2,-,CASSSEDRASTEAFF,TGTGCCAGCAGCTCAGAAGACAGGGCAAGCACTGAAGCTTTCTTT
TRBJ1-2,-,TRBV28,-,CASKSGHDGYTF,TGTGCCAGCAAGTCCGGACATGATGGCTACACCTTC
TRBJ1-1,-,TRBV29-1,-,CSVAPTGVNTEAFF,TGCAGCGTTGCCCCCACAGGAGTGAACACTGAAGCTTTCTTT
TRBJ1-2,-,TRBV2,-,CASSDLGGYYGYTF,TGTGCCAGCAGTGATTTAGGGGGATACTATGGCTACACCTTC
TRBJ2-1,TRBD1,TRBV6-6,-,CASSSRDRAYNEQFF,TGTGCCAGCAGTTCCCGGGACAGGGCCTACAATGAGCAGTTCTTC
TRBJ2-7,-,TRBV18,-,CASSYSAAHIYEQYF,TGTGCCAGCTCATATTCGGCGGCCCATATTTACGAGCAGTACTTC
TRBJ2-7,-,TRBV6-1,once,CASRVQRDPSYEQYF,TGTGCCAGCAGGGTCCAAAGGGACCCCTCCTACGAGCAGTACTTC
TRBJ1-2,-,TRBV5-8,-,CASVRDPRKTYGYTF,TGTGCCAGCGTGCGGGATCCACGAAAGACCTATGGCTACACCTTC
TRBJ1-6,-,TRBV30,-,CAWRVEEYNSPLHF,TGTGCCTGGAGGGTGGAGGAGTATAATTCACCCCTCCACTTT
TRBJ2-3,-,TRBV9,-,CASSLADATDTQYF,TGTGCCAGCAGCTTAGCGGACGCCACAGATACGCAGTATTTT
TRBJ1-4,-,TRBV7-8,-,CASSLGSGLANEKLFF,TGTGCCAGCAGCTTAGGGTCGGGTCTGGCTAATGAAAAACTGTTTTTT
TRBJ1-1,-,TRBV5-1,-,CASSLNTGTEAFF,TGCGCCAGCAGCTTAAACACAGGGACTGAAGCTTTCTTT
TRBJ1-1,TRBD1,TRBV5-1,few,CASSLGTGMDAFF,TGCGCCAGCAGCTTGGGGACAGGGATGGACGCTTTCTTT
TRBJ1-2,-,TRBV6-1,-,CASLPGVAGVYGYTF,TGTGCCAGCCTCCCGGGGGTGGCAGGAGTCTATGGCTACACCTTC
TRBJ2-6,-,TRBV25-1,-,CASSELASSGANVLTF,TGTGCCAGCAGTGAATTGGCCTCCTCTGGGGCCAACGTCCTGACTTTC
TRBJ1-1,-,TRBV25-1,-,CASSWAGNTEAFF,TGTGCCAGCAGTTGGGCCGGGAACACTGAAGCTTTCTTT
TRBJ1-1,-,TRBV6-6,-,CASNRDTEAFF,TGTGCCAGTAATAGGGACACTGAAGCTTTCTTT
TRBJ2-3,TRBD2,TRBV5-4,once,CASSSLLSGLAGVADTQYF,TGTGCCAGCAGCTCCCTCTTATCCGGACTAGCGGGGGTAGCAGATACGCAGTATTTT
TRBJ1-6,-,TRBV10-3,-,CAISSGTSNDGSPLHF,TGTGCCATCAGTTCCGGGACCTCCAACGATGGTTCACCCCTCCACTTT
TRBJ1-2,-,TRBV5-6,-,CASSLGPGISGYGYTF,TGTGCCAGCAGCTTGGGTCCAGGAATATCGGGCTATGGCTACACCTTC
TRBJ1-1,TRBD1,TRBV10-3,few,CASGGQGYGNTEAFF,TGTGCCTCTGGGGGACAGGGGTACGGGAACACTGAAGCTTTCTTT
TRBJ1-2,-,TRBV6-6,once,CASSNPGVGDYGYTF,TGTGCCAGCAGTAACCCAGGGGTCGGAGACTATGGCTACACCTTC
TRBJ1-6,-,TRBV6-5,-,CASSYSELSPLHF,TGTGCCAGCAGTTACTCGGAGCTTTCACCCCTCCACTTT
TRBJ1-1,-,TRBV27,-,CASSRRLNTEAFF,TGTGCCAGCAGTAGAAGATTGAACACTGAAGCTTTCTTT
TRBJ1-2,-,TRBV9,-,CASSVVDPNYGYTF,TGTGCCAGCAGCGTAGTTGACCCGAACTATGGCTACACCTTC
TRBJ1-5,-,TRBV7-2,-,CASSLYRRPQHF,TGTGCCAGCAGCTTATACCGCCGGCCCCAGCATTTT
TRBJ1-4,TRBD1,TRBV27,-,CASSDRVFGEKLFF,TGTGCCAGCAGTGACAGGGTCTTTGGTGAAAAACTGTTTTTT
TRBJ2-7,-,TRBV5-1,-,CASSADSYEQYF,TGCGCCAGCAGCGCCGACTCCTACGAGCAGTACTTC
TRBJ1-1,TRBD1,TRBV27,-,CASSLLARGPSTEAFF,TGTGCCAGCAGTTTATTGGCCAGGGGGCCTAGCACTGAAGCTTTCTTT
TRBJ1-1,-,TRBV7-3,few,CASSLLRNTEAFF,TGTGCCAGCAGCCTCTTGAGGAACACTGAAGCTTTCTTT